A single sample gave rise to the 27 T cell receptor beta chains below, sequenced in a study of cytomegalovirus exposure and HLA in healthy donors. PCR primers comprised 60 Vbeta and 13 Jbeta primers. TCRdb keeps only in-frame clones here, not all; method: immunoSEQ multiplex PCR. The table has approximately 190,000 clones, 81% seen once. Sequencing was performed on PBMCs. These receptors were collected from a man aged 50 or older in good health and CMV-seronegative.

This clone occurred once. This rearrangement joins TRBV12-5 to TRBJ1-2; TRBD1 is a possible D gene (6 bases). V was shortened by 2 bases and J by 8 bases, with 12 bases between the two germline ends. Germline CDR1 reads LGHNT; CDR2 reads FRNRAP. The CDR3 extends over 13 amino acids. The CDR3 DNA sequence: TGTGCTAGTGGTTTGATGGGGGCAGGCGGCTACACCTTC. It yields the protein CASGLMGAGGYTF.

The chain is built from TRBV2 and TRBJ2-7; no firm D call. The CDR3 runs to 12 residues. The germline CDR1 and CDR2 sequences are SNHLY and FYNNEI. With 6 bases removed from V and 3 bases from J, the gap between germline ends came to 9 bases. CDR3 coding DNA: TGTGCCAGCAGAGATGACATCTACGAGCAGTACTTC. This translates into CASRDDIYEQYF.

The chain carries TRBV5-5 and TRBJ1-2; D might be TRBD1 (5 bases). V was clipped by 2 bases and J by 8 bases, with 16 bases between them. The CDR3 length is 14 residues. Germline CDR1 SGHKS, CDR2 YYEKEE (reference sequence). DNA of the CDR3: TGTGCCAGCAGCTTACGGGGGATGGCAGGGGGCTACACCTTC. Its protein is CASSLRGMAGGYTF.

As DNA, the CDR3 is TGTGCCATCAGTCCCGCCAGGGAGGTTGATGAAAAACTGTTTTTT. It specifies CAISPAREVDEKLFF. The chain employs TRBV10-3 and TRBJ1-4; D possibly corresponds to TRBD1 (5 bases). The CDR3 spans 15 residues. In germline, CDR1 is ENHRY, CDR2 SYGVKD. V lost 5 bases, J lost 6 bases, and 16 bases lay in between.

The chain is built from TRBV11-2 and TRBJ1-1, with D perhaps matching TRBD1 (5 bases). The CDR3 consists of 15 residues. Germline CDR1 reads SGHAT; CDR2 reads FQNNGV. V gave up 4 bases and J gave up 8 bases, with 20 bases separating them. This CDR3 reads CASSWLEQGTTEAFF. Written as DNA, the CDR3 is TGTGCCAGCAGCTGGCTGGAGCAGGGAACGACCGAAGCTTTCTTT.

The chain recombines TRBV6-1 with TRBJ2-7; 7 bases agree with TRBD1. CDR1 is MNHNS, CDR2 SASEGT, per germline. Trimming took 3 bases from V and 2 from J; bases not matched to a gene: 4. The CDR3 is 14 amino acids. CDR3 DNA: TGTGCCAGCAGTGAGAGGGGGCCACCCTACGAGCAGTACTTC. Translated, it gives CASSERGPPYEQYF.

The chain uses TRBV7-9 and TRBJ1-1, with D possibly TRBD1 on 6 matching bases. This CDR3 is built from 17 residues. V was trimmed by 5 bases and J by 1 base, leaving 20 bases between them. Germline V gene data show CDR1 as SEHNR and CDR2 as FQNEAQ (reference sequence). In DNA form, the CDR3 reads TGTGCCAGCAGCCTGTCCATGGGGGCCGGGACGAACACTGAAGCTTTCTTT. This codes for CASSLSMGAGTNTEAFF.

V and J are TRBV2 and TRBJ1-5; D remains ambiguous. Germline V gene data show CDR1 as SNHLY and CDR2 as FYNNEI. This CDR3 has 14 residues. Trimming stripped 1 base from V and 7 bases from J, with 11 bases between. The CDR3, as DNA: TGTGCCAGCAGTGAAGGCAGCCCAGGACAGCCCCAGCATTTT. The encoded protein is CASSEGSPGQPQHF. Based on the CDR3 plus reference TRBV2 and TRBJ1-5, the full variable domain is EPEVTQTPSHQVTQMGQEVILRCVPISNHLYFYWYRQILGQKVEFLVSFYNNEISEKSEIFDDQFSVERPDGSNFTLKIRSTKLEDSAMYFCASSEGSPGQPQHFGDGTRLSIL.

This chain joins TRBV27 and TRBJ2-2, with D possibly being TRBD2 (6 bases). Germline V gene lookup returns CDR1 MNHEY and CDR2 SMNVEV (reference sequence). The CDR3 covers 14 residues. V was pared by 0 bases and J by 4 bases, with 6 bases between. The DNA of the CDR3 is TGTGCCAGCAGTTTATCGCGGGGCACCGGGGAGCTGTTTTTT. Protein: CASSLSRGTGELFF.

The chain joins TRBV5-1 to TRBJ1-4; D call uncertain. The germline gives CDR1 SGHRS, CDR2 YFSETQ. Trimming took off 7 bases at V and 4 bases at J, with 17 bases between the two ends. The CDR3 length is 15 residues. CDR3 sequence reads: CASGSGGGSNEKLFF. The CDR3, as DNA: TGCGCCAGCGGGTCCGGAGGCGGGAGTAATGAAAAACTGTTTTTT. Full variable domain (outside the CDR3, taken from reference TRBV5-1 and TRBJ1-4): KAGVTQTPRYLIKTRGQQVTLSCSPISGHRSVSWYQQTPGQGLQFLFEYFSETQRNKGNFPGRFSGRQFSNSRSEMNVSTLELGDSALYLCASGSGGGSNEKLFFGSGTQLSVL.

This chain links TRBV6-5 with TRBJ1-1; D uncertain. Germline V gene sequence: CDR1 MNHEY, CDR2 SVGAGI. Trimming pared 6 bases from V and 1 base from J, leaving 9 bases between. The CDR3 extends over 13 amino acids. CDR3 amino acids: CASRITANTEAFF. CDR3 DNA sequence: TGTGCCAGCAGAATCACAGCGAACACTGAAGCTTTCTTT.

This chain joins TRBV5-8 and TRBJ2-7, with TRBD1 identical over 10 bases. The CDR3 is made up of 14 amino acids. Per germline, CDR1 SGHTS and CDR2 YDEGEE. The V segment lost 6 bases and the J segment 6 bases; nucleotides outside the gene matches: 9. Here the CDR3 DNA reads TGTGCCAGCACCTTCTCGGGACAGGGGTCCGAGCAGTACTTC. Protein sequence: CASTFSGQGSEQYF.

CDR3 in amino acids: CASGLARGGYSNQPQHF. The CDR3 bases are TGTGCTAGTGGTTTGGCCCGAGGGGGTTATAGCAATCAGCCCCAGCATTTT. The rearrangement uses TRBV12-5 and TRBJ1-5; tentatively, D is TRBD1 (6 bases). Trimming took 1 base from V and 0 from J, leaving 13 bases between them. The germline V gene encodes CDR1 LGHNT and CDR2 FRNRAP. This CDR3 spans 17 amino acids.

This clone was detected only a few times. V is TRBV7-8 and J is TRBJ2-7; TRBD1 matches at 10 bases. CDR1 SGHVS and CDR2 FQNEAQ come from the germline V gene. This CDR3 is built from 17 residues. J gave up 4 bases and V 1 base, and 10 bases lay outside the gene matches. CDR3: CASSLVRLGQGQYEQYF. The CDR3 bases are TGTGCCAGCAGCTTAGTTAGGTTGGGACAGGGGCAGTACGAGCAGTACTTC.

V usage is TRBV10-3 and J usage is TRBJ2-5; 7 nucleotides match TRBD2. Germline values: CDR1 ENHRY, CDR2 SYGVKD. The CDR3 has 16 amino acids. Germline trimming cut 2 bases from V and 4 bases from J; bases unmatched to any gene: 10. CDR3: CAISEVGGGLRETQYF. CDR3 sequence (DNA): TGTGCCATCAGTGAGGTGGGGGGGGGACTACGAGAGACCCAGTACTTC.

The V and J genes are TRBV6-6 and TRBJ1-1, with 9 bases identical to TRBD1. Germline V lookup: CDR1 MNHNY, CDR2 SVGAGI (reference sequence). The CDR3 is made up of 15 amino acids. Losses at the gene ends were 7 bases for V and 0 bases for J; bases not matched to a gene: 6. The CDR3 DNA reads as TGTGCCAGCACCACCGGACAGGGGCTGAACACTGAAGCTTTCTTT. Protein product: CASTTGQGLNTEAFF.

The rearrangement joins TRBV5-1 to TRBJ1-2, with D tentatively TRBD1 (6 bases). This CDR3 comprises 14 residues. V gave up 0 bases and J gave up 6 bases, with 12 bases separating them. Germline V lookup: CDR1 SGHRS, CDR2 YFSETQ. Written as DNA, the CDR3 is TGCGCCAGCAGCTTGGGACAGGTAGAAAATGGCTACACCTTC. Translated: CASSLGQVENGYTF.

This sequence joins TRBV5-1 and TRBJ2-5, with 11 bases aligning to TRBD1. In germline, CDR1 is SGHRS, CDR2 YFSETQ. This CDR3 spans 16 amino acids. Trimming at V came to 6 bases and at J to 1 base, leaving 8 bases not matched to a gene. The CDR3 DNA sequence: TGCGCCAGCACCGCCGGGACAGGGGGATTCCAAGAGACCCAGTACTTC. Translated, it gives CASTAGTGGFQETQYF.

This clone was observed once. This chain connects TRBV23-1 to TRBJ2-7; maybe TRBD2 (6 bases). TRBV23-1 is known as an ORF, though its function is uncertain. The CDR3 loop spans 14 amino acids. Trimming pared 3 bases from V and 5 bases from J, leaving 14 bases between. CDR3 sequence (DNA): TGCGCCAGCAGTCAGAAAGGGAGGATCCACGAGCAGTACTTC. Its translation is CASSQKGRIHEQYF.

This chain uses TRBV10-3 with TRBJ2-7; D is undetermined. CDR3 size: 12 residues. With 6 bases removed from V and 6 bases from J, the gap between germline ends came to 12 bases. CDR1 is ENHRY, CDR2 SYGVKD, per germline. In nucleotides, the CDR3 is TGTGCCATCAGCGAGCAGGTAGGCGAGCAGTACTTC. Its protein product is CAISEQVGEQYF.

The rearrangement links TRBV5-1 to TRBJ2-7, with a possible D match to TRBD1 (7 bases). CDR3 size: 14 residues. V was trimmed by 5 bases and J by 3 bases, leaving 15 bases between them. Germline loops: CDR1 SGHRS, CDR2 YFSETQ. DNA for the CDR3: TGCGCCAGCAGTGACAGGGCGGACTACTACGAGCAGTACTTC. Protein sequence: CASSDRADYYEQYF.

This chain connects TRBV4-3 to TRBJ2-7; possible D gene TRBD1, 6 bases. Germline-derived CDR1 and CDR2 are LGHNA and YSLEER. There are 15 residues in the CDR3. The V gene lost 0 bases and the J gene lost 5 bases, with 14 bases spanning the gap. DNA for the CDR3: TGCGCCAGCAGCCAAGAAGAGGACAGAGGCCACGAGCAGTACTTC. It yields the protein CASSQEEDRGHEQYF.

V usage is TRBV5-1 and J usage is TRBJ2-3; 10 bases are shared with TRBD2. The germline V gene encodes CDR1 SGHRS and CDR2 YFSETQ. V lost 4 bases to trimming and J lost 3 bases; unmatched junction nucleotides: 8. This CDR3 is 16 amino acids long. CDR3: CASSLLSGGETDTQYF. The CDR3 DNA reads TGCGCCAGCAGCCTACTGAGCGGGGGGGAAACAGATACGCAGTATTTT. Together with reference TRBV5-1 and TRBJ2-3, the CDR3 gives the full variable domain: KAGVTQTPRYLIKTRGQQVTLSCSPISGHRSVSWYQQTPGQGLQFLFEYFSETQRNKGNFPGRFSGRQFSNSRSEMNVSTLELGDSALYLCASSLLSGGETDTQYFGPGTRLTVL.

V usage is TRBV2 and J usage is TRBJ1-4; D is uncertain. The CDR3 extends over 14 amino acids. CDR1 is SNHLY, CDR2 FYNNEI, per germline. Trimming pared 7 bases from V and 8 bases from J, leaving 17 bases between. This CDR3 reads CASKLRASGEKLFF. CDR3 nucleotide sequence: TGTGCCAGCAAATTAAGGGCGTCGGGAGAAAAACTGTTTTTT.

The chain has TRBV7-2 and TRBJ2-5; D might be TRBD2 (5 bases). CDR3 length equals 13 residues. Trimming shortened V by 3 bases and J by 3 bases, and 8 bases separated the two germline ends. Germline CDR1 is SGHTA and CDR2 is FQGNSA. Here the CDR3 DNA reads TGTGCCAGCAGCTTTTCGGGAAAAGAGACCCAGTACTTC. Encoded protein: CASSFSGKETQYF.

Regarding this clone: One end of the junction does not line up with germline, which may come from a read error. The chain links TRBV7-9 to TRBJ1-1; D not certain. The CDR3 runs 12 residues. Germline V lookup: CDR1 SEHNR, CDR2 FQNEAQ (reference sequence). The CDR3 DNA is TGTTCCAGCAGCCCTGGCTCCACTGAAGCTTTCTTT. Amino acids: CSSSPGSTEAFF.

V usage is TRBV5-1 and J usage is TRBJ1-1; 8 bases are a match to TRBD1. The CDR3 contains 14 residues. The J segment lost 4 bases and the V segment lost 4 bases, leaving 6 bases of the junction unmatched. The germline V gene has CDR1 SGHRS and CDR2 YFSETQ. The CDR3 protein is CASSGTGTGTEAFF. The CDR3 DNA reads as TGCGCCAGCAGCGGAACAGGGACAGGCACTGAAGCTTTCTTT.